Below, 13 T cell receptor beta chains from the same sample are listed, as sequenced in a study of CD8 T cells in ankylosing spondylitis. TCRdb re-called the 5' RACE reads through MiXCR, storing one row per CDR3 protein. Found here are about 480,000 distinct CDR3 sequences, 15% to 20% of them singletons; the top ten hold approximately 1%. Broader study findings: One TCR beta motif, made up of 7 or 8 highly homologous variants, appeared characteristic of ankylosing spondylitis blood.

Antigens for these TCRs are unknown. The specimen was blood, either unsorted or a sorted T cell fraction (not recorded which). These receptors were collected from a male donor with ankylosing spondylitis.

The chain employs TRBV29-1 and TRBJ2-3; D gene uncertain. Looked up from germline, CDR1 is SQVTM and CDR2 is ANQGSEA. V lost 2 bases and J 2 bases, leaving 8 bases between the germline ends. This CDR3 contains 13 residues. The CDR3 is CSVEKDLTDTQYF. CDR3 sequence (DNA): TGCAGCGTTGAAAAGGACCTCACAGATACGCAGTATTTT.

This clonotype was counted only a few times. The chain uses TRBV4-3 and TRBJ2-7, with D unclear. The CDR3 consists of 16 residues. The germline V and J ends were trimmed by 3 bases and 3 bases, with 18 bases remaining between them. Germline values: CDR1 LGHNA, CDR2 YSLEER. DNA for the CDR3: TGCGCCAGCAGCCAGACGGTATTTGAGGATAGCTACGAGCAGTACTTC. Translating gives CASSQTVFEDSYEQYF.

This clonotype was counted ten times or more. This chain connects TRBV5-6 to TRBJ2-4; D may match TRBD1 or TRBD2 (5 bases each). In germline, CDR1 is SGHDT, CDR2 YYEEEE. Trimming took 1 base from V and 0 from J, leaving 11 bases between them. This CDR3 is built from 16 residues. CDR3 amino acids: CASSLLGDLAKNIQYF. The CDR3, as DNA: TGTGCCAGCAGCTTGTTGGGGGACCTAGCCAAAAACATTCAGTACTTC. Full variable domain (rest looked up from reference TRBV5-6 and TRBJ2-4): DAGVTQSPTHLIKTRGQQVTLRCSPKSGHDTVSWYQQALGQGPQFIFQYYEEEERQRGNFPDRFSGHQFPNYSSELNVNALLLGDSALYLCASSLLGDLAKNIQYFGAGTRLSVL.

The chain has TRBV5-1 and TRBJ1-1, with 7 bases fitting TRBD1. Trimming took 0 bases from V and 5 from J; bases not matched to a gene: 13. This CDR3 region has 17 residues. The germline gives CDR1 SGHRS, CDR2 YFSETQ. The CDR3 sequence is CASSLGATGRGETEAFF. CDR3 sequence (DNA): TGCGCCAGCAGCTTGGGTGCGACAGGGAGGGGTGAAACTGAAGCTTTCTTT.

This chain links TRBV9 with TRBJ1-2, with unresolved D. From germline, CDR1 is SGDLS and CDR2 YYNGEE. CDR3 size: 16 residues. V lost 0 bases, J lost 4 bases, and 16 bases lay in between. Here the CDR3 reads CASSVAGWEILYGYTF. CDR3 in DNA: TGTGCCAGCAGCGTAGCGGGTTGGGAGATACTCTATGGCTACACCTTC.

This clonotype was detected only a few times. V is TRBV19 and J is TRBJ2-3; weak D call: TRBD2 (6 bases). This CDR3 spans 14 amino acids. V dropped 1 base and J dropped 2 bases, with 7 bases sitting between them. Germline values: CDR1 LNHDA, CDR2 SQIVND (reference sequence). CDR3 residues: CASSIAGVTDTQYF. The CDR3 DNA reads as TGTGCCAGTAGTATAGCGGGAGTCACAGATACGCAGTATTTT. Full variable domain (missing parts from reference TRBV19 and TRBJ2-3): DGGITQSPKYLFRKEGQNVTLSCEQNLNHDAMYWYRQDPGQGLRLIYYSQIVNDFQKGDIAEGYSVSREKKESFPLTVTSAQKNPTAFYLCASSIAGVTDTQYFGPGTRLTVL.

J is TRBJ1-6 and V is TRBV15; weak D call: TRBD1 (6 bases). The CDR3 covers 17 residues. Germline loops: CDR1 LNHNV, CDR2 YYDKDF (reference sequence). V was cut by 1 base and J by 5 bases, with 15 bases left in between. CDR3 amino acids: CATSRARGAQDNSPLHF. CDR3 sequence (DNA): TGTGCCACCAGCAGAGCGCGGGGGGCGCAGGATAATTCACCCCTCCACTTT.

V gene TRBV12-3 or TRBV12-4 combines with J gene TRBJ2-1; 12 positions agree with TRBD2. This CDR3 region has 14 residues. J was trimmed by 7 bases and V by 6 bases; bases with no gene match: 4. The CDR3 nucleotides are TGTGCCAGCAGAACTAGCGGGGGGCCTAATGAGCAGTTCTTC. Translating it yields CASRTSGGPNEQFF.

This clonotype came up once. CDR3 sequence (DNA): TGTGCCAGCAGCTTAGCCCCCAGGACGGAAGATACGCAGTATTTT. Protein product: CASSLAPRTEDTQYF. The chain joins TRBV7-8 to TRBJ2-3; D uncertain. Germline V gene lookup returns CDR1 SGHVS and CDR2 FQNEAQ. Trimming cost V 0 bases and J 5 bases, with 12 bases left between them. The CDR3 runs to 15 residues.

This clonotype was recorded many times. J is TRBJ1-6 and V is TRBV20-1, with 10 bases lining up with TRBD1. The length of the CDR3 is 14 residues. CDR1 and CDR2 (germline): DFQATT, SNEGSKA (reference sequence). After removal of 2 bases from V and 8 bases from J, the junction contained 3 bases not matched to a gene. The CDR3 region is CSARTGTGDSPLHF. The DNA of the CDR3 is TGCAGTGCTAGAACCGGGACAGGGGATTCACCCCTCCACTTT.

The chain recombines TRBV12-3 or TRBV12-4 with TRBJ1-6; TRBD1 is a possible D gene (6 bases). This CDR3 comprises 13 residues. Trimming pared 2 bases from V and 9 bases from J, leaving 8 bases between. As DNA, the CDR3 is TGTGCCAGCAGTTTACAGGGGACTTCACCCCTCCACTTT. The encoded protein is CASSLQGTSPLHF.

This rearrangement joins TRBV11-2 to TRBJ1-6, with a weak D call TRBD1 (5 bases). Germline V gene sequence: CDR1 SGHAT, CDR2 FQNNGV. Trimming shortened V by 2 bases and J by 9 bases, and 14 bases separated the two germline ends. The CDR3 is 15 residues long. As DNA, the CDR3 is TGTGCCAGCAGCTTATACGACAGCCCCGGTTCACCCCTCCACTTT. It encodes CASSLYDSPGSPLHF.

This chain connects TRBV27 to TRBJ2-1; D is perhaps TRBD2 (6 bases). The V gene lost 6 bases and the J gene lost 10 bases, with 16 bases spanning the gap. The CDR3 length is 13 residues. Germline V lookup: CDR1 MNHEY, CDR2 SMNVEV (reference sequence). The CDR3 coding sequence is TGTGCCAGCAGCATTCGGACTAACAGAGAGCAGTTCTTC. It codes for CASSIRTNREQFF.